This T cell receptor beta chain was recorded in a study of T cell responses to AZD1222 COVID-19 vaccine. Regarding the study as a whole: Two doses of AZD1222 preceded a rise in Spike-specific TCR breadth and depth.

Of note for this clone: Its antigen is still unknown.

Measured with immunoSEQ multiplex PCR; TCRdb has only the in-frame clones, and not every one. In the table there are over 150,000 clones, roughly 94% of which are singletons. Trimming took 0 bases from V and 2 from J, leaving 9 bases between them. Germline assignment: CDR1 SGDLS and CDR2 YYNGEE. The CDR3 consists of 14 residues. The material was peripheral blood, obtained on day 0 of MenACWY control vaccination. The sequence derives from an adult in good health. The rearrangement uses TRBV9 and TRBJ2-7, with D unresolved. CDR3 sequence reads: CASSVGGYTYEQYF. In nucleotides, the CDR3 is TGTGCCAGCAGCGTAGGGGGATACACCTACGAGCAGTACTTC.